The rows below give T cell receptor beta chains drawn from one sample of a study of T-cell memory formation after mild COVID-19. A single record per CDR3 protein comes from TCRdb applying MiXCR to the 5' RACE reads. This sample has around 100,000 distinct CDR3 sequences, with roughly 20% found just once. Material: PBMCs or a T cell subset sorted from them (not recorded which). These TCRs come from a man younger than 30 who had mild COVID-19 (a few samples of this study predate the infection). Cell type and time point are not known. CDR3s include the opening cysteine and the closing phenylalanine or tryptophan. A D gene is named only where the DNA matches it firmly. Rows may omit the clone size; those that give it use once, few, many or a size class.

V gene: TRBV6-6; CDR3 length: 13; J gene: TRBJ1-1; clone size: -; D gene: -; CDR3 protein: CASSPPMDTEAFF; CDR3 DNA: TGTGCCAGCAGCCCACCAATGGACACTGAAGCTTTCTTT
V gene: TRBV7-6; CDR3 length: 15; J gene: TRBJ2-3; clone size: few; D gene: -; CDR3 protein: CASSLDRGFTDTQYF; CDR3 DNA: TGTGCCAGCAGCTTAGATCGAGGGTTCACAGATACGCAGTATTTT
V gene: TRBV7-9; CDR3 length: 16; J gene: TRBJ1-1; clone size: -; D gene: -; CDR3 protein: CASSPTPTASNTEAFF; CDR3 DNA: TGTGCCAGCAGCCCAACCCCGACAGCCTCGAACACTGAAGCTTTCTTT
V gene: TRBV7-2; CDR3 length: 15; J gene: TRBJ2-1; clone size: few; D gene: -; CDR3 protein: CASSPWAGTYNEQFF; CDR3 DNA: TGTGCCAGCAGCCCCTGGGCGGGTACCTACAATGAGCAGTTCTTC
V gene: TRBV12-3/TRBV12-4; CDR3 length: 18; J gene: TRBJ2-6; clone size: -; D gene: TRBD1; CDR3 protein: CASSYAQGYGSGANVLTF; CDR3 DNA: TGTGCCAGCAGTTACGCACAGGGGTACGGCTCTGGGGCCAACGTCCTGACTTTC
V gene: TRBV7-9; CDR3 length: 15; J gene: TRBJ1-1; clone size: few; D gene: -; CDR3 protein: CASSLRGGKDTEAFF; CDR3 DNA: TGTGCCAGCAGCTTACGGGGGGGCAAGGACACTGAAGCTTTCTTT
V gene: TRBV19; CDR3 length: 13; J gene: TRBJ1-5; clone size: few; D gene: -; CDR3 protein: CASTIGGVQPQHF; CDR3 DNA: TGTGCCAGTACAATTGGGGGGGTCCAGCCCCAGCATTTT
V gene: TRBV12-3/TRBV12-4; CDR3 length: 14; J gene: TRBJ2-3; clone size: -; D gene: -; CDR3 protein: CASSFRLLGDTQYF; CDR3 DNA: TGTGCCAGCAGTTTCCGTCTCTTGGGGGATACGCAGTATTTT
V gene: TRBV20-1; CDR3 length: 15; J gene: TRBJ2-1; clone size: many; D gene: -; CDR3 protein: CSARPSHGAYNEQFF; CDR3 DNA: TGCAGTGCTCGACCCTCTCACGGGGCCTACAATGAGCAGTTCTTC
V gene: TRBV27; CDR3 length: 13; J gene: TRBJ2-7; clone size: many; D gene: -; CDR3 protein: CASSSRGSYEQYF; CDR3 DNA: TGTGCCAGCAGTTCGAGGGGCAGCTACGAGCAGTACTTC
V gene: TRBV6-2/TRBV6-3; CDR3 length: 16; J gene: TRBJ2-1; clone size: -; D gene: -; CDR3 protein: CASSYFMEGSYNEQFF; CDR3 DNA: TGTGCCAGCAGTTACTTTATGGAGGGGTCCTACAATGAGCAGTTCTTC
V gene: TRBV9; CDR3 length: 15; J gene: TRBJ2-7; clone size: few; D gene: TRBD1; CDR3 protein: CASSGGQVPSYEQYF; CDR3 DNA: TGTGCCAGCAGCGGCGGACAGGTTCCCTCCTACGAGCAGTACTTC
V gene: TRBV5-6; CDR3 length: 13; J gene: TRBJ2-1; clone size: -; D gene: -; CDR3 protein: CASTDEGFDEQFF; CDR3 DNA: TGTGCCAGCACAGACGAAGGGTTCGATGAGCAGTTCTTC
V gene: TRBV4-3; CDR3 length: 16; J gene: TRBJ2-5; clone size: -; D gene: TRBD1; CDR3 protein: CASSQAAGTGAETQYF; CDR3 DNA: TGCGCCAGCAGCCAAGCTGCCGGGACAGGGGCAGAGACCCAGTACTTC
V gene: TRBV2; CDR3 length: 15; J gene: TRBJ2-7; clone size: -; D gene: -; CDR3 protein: CASSEAGGPHGEQYF; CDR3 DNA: TGTGCCAGCAGTGAAGCCGGCGGACCTCATGGGGAGCAGTACTTC
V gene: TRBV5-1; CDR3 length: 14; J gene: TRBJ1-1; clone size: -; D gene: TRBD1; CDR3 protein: CASSAGTGDTEAFF; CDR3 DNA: TGCGCCAGCAGCGCCGGGACAGGGGACACTGAAGCTTTCTTT
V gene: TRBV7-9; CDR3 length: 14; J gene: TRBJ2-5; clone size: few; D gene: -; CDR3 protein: CASSLAGVQETQYF; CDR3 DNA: TGTGCCAGCAGCTTAGCGGGGGTACAAGAGACCCAGTACTTC
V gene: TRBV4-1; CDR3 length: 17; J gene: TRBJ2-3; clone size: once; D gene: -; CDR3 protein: CASSQATPGTSSDTQYF; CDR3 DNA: TGCGCCAGCAGCCAAGCTACGCCCGGGACAAGTTCAGATACGCAGTATTTT
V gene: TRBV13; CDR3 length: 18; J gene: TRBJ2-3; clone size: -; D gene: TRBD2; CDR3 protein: CASSLAGLAGEIKDTQYF; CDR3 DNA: TGTGCCAGCAGCTTAGCCGGACTAGCGGGGGAGATCAAAGATACGCAGTATTTT
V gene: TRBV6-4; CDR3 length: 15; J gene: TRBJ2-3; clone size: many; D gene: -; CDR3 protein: CASSESLERTDTQYF; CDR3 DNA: TGTGCCAGCAGTGAATCACTAGAAAGGACAGATACGCAGTATTTT
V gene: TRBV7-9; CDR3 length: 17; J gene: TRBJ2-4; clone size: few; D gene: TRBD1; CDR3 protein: CASSPTGGAESKNIQYF; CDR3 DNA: TGTGCCAGCAGCCCTACAGGGGGCGCAGAGTCCAAAAACATTCAGTACTTC
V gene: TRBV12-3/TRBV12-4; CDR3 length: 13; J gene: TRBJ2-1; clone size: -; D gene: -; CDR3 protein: CASTTGTFPEQFF; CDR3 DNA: TGTGCCAGCACTACCGGGACGTTCCCTGAGCAGTTCTTC
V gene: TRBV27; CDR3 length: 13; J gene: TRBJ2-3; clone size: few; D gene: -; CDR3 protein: CASSSVGPDTQYF; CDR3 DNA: TGTGCCAGCAGTTCGGTCGGGCCAGATACGCAGTATTTT
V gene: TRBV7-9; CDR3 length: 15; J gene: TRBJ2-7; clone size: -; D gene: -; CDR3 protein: CASSLVGGKGNEQYF; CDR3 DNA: TGTGCCAGCAGCTTAGTTGGGGGCAAGGGGAACGAGCAGTACTTC
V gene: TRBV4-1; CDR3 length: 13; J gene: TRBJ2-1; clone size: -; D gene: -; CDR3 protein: CASSPIGLAGQFF; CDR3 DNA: TGCGCCAGCAGCCCCATAGGCCTTGCGGGGCAGTTCTTC
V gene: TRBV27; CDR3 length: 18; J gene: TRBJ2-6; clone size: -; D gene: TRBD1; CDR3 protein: CASSFLSTGTSGANVLTF; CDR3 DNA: TGTGCCAGCAGTTTTCTTTCGACAGGGACCTCTGGGGCCAACGTCCTGACTTTC
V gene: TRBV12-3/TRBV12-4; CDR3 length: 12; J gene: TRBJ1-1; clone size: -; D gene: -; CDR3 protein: CASSFPNTEAFF; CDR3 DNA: TGTGCCAGCAGTTTCCCGAACACTGAAGCTTTCTTT
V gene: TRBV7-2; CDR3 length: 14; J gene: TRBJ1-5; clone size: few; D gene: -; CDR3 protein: CASSLWGADQPQHF; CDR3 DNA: TGTGCCAGCAGCTTATGGGGGGCCGATCAGCCCCAGCATTTT
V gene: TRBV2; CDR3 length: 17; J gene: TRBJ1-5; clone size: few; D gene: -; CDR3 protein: CASSENAASPGNQPQHF; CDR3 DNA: TGTGCCAGCAGTGAAAACGCAGCCTCGCCAGGCAATCAGCCCCAGCATTTT
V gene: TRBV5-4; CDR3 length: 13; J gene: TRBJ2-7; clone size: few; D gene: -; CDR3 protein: CASSLGGSGEQYF; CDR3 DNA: TGTGCCAGCAGCTTGGGGGGCAGCGGGGAGCAGTACTTC